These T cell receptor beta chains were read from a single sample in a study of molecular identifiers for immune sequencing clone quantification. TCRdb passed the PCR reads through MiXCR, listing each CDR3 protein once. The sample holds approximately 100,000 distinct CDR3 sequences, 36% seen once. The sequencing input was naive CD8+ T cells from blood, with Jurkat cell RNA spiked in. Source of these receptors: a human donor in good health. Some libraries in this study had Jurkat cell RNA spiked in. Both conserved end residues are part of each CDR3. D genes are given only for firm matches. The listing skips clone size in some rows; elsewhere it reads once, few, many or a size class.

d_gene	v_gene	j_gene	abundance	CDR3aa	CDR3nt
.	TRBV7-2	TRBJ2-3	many	CASSPVLGGNTDTQYF	TGTGCCAGCAGCCCAGTGTTGGGGGGCAACACAGATACGCAGTATTTT
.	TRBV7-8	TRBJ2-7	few	CASTPGSSSYEQYF	TGTGCCAGCACCCCAGGAAGTAGTTCCTACGAGCAGTACTTC
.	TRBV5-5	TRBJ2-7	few	CASSFRPGLYEQYF	TGTGCCAGCAGCTTCAGGCCAGGCCTCTACGAGCAGTACTTC
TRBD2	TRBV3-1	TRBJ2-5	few	CASSQLAGPLRTQYF	TGTGCCAGCAGCCAACTAGCGGGACCCTTAAGGACCCAGTACTTC
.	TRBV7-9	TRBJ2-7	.	CASSFGGGRGTYEQYF	TGTGCCAGCAGCTTTGGAGGGGGCAGGGGGACCTACGAGCAGTACTTC
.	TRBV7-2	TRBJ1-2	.	CASSLAYGLDYGYTF	TGTGCCAGCAGCTTAGCGTACGGGTTAGACTATGGCTACACCTTC
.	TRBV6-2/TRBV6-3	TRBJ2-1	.	CASSYRYEQFF	TGTGCCAGCAGTTACCGGTATGAGCAGTTCTTC
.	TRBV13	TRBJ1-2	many	CASSLGTGETYTF	TGTGCCAGCAGCTTAGGCACCGGGGAGACCTACACCTTC
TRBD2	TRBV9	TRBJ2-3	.	CASSVPLLAGGPDTQYF	TGTGCCAGCAGCGTCCCTTTATTAGCGGGAGGACCGGATACGCAGTATTTT
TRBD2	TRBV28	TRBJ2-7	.	CASSLFWTAGGGWEQYF	TGTGCCAGCAGTTTATTTTGGACAGCGGGAGGGGGCTGGGAACAGTACTTC
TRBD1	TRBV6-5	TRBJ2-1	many	CASSRTGGRYEQFF	TGTGCCAGCAGCAGGACAGGGGGCAGGTATGAGCAGTTCTTC
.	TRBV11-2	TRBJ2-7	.	CASSETRGQYF	TGTGCCAGCAGCGAGACCCGGGGGCAGTACTTC
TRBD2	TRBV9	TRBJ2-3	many	CASSVPLAGGPRDTQYF	TGTGCCAGCAGCGTCCCCCTAGCGGGAGGGCCTCGGGATACGCAGTATTTT
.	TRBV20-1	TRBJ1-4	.	CCAVEGGGLGYDENLFF	TGCTGTGCTGTGGAGGGTGGGGGCTTGGGGTATGATGAAAATCTGTTTTTT
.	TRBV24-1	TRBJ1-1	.	CATSGSRVGQTEAFF	TGTGCCACCAGTGGTTCCAGGGTCGGACAAACTGAAGCTTTCTTT
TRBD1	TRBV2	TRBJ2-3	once	CASRGTGSRADTQYF	TGTGCCAGCAGGGGGACAGGGAGTAGGGCAGATACGCAGTATTTT
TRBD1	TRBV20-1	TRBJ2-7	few	CSATWSDRGSSYEQYF	TGCAGTGCCACTTGGTCGGACAGGGGGAGCTCCTACGAGCAGTACTTC
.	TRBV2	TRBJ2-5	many	CASSTYRAPQETQYF	TGTGCCAGCAGTACCTACCGGGCACCACAAGAGACCCAGTACTTC
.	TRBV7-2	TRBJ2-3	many	CASSSAVGVMVDTQYF	TGTGCCAGCAGCTCCGCAGTCGGGGTGATGGTGGATACGCAGTATTTT
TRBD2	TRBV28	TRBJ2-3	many	CASSPLAGPSTDTQYF	TGTGCCAGCAGTCCGCTAGCGGGCCCTAGCACAGATACGCAGTATTTT
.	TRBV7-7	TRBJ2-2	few	CASSLDWRNTGELFF	TGTGCTAGCAGCTTAGATTGGCGTAACACCGGGGAGCTGTTTTTT
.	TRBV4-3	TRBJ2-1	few	CASSQPRGANEQFF	TGCGCCAGCAGCCAACCTAGGGGAGCGAATGAGCAGTTCTTC
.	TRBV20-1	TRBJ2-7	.	CSARDRSREGYEQYF	TGCAGTGCTAGAGATCGGAGCAGGGAAGGTTACGAGCAGTACTTC
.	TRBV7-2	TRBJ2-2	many	CASSLVSQNTGELFF	TGTGCCAGCAGCTTAGTCTCACAAAACACCGGGGAGCTGTTTTTT
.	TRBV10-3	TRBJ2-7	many	CAISVSPYEQYF	TGTGCCATCAGTGTTAGCCCCTACGAGCAGTACTTC
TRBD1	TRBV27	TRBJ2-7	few	CASSSRDRGYEQYF	TGTGCCAGCAGTTCCCGGGACAGGGGGTACGAGCAGTACTTC
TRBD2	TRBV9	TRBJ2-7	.	CASSPGTSDRYEQYF	TGTGCCAGCAGCCCCGGGACTAGCGACAGGTACGAGCAGTACTTC
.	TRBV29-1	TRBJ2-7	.	CSVTRGEYEQYF	TGCAGCGTTACCAGGGGGGAGTACGAGCAGTACTTC
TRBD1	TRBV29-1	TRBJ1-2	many	CSAGTGVGYTF	TGCAGCGCCGGGACAGGGGTTGGCTACACCTTC
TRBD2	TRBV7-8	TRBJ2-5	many	CASSFRELAGLEETQYF	TGTGCCAGCAGCTTTAGGGAACTAGCGGGACTCGAAGAGACCCAGTACTTC
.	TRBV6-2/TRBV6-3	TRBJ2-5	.	CASSYLQEVQYF	TGTGCCAGCAGTTACCTACAGGAGGTCCAGTACTTC
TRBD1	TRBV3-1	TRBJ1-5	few	CASSQESNRGAAQHF	TGTGCCAGCAGCCAAGAAAGTAACAGGGGTGCGGCCCAGCATTTT
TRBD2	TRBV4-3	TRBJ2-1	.	CASSQAWAGGPHEQFF	TGCGCCAGCAGCCAAGCGTGGGCGGGAGGGCCCCATGAGCAGTTCTTC
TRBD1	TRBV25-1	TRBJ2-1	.	CASSELETGGREQFF	TGTGCCAGCAGTGAATTAGAGACAGGGGGCCGGGAGCAGTTCTTC
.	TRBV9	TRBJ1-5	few	CASSEGFGQPQHF	TGTGCCAGCTCCGAGGGGTTCGGACAGCCCCAGCATTTT
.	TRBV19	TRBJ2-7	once	CASSISLRAEALGEQYF	TGTGCCAGTAGTATTTCTCTCCGGGCGGAAGCCTTAGGGGAGCAGTACTTC
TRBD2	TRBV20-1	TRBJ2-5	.	CSAPTWGRAQETQYF	TGCAGTGCCCCCACATGGGGGAGGGCCCAAGAGACCCAGTACTTC
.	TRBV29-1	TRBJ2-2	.	CSVDNWGELIF	TGCAGCGTTGATAACTGGGGGGAGCTGATTTTT
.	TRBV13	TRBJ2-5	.	CASSQGLGLGETQNF	TGTGCCAGCAGCCAGGGGCTGGGGCTAGGAGAGACCCAGAACTTC
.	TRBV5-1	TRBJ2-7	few	CASSLSSPYEQYF	TGCGCCAGCAGCTTGTCATCCCCCTACGAGCAGTACTTC
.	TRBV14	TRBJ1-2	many	CASSPRRGLYGYTF	TGTGCCAGCAGCCCAAGACGCGGACTCTATGGCTACACCTTC
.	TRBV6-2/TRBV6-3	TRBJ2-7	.	CASRRRGDEQYF	TGTGCCAGCAGGCGCCGGGGCGACGAGCAGTACTTC